These 22 T cell receptor beta chains were all obtained from the same sample, sequenced in a study of OX40 agonist ivuxolimab in advanced cancers. Libraries came from the immunoSEQ multiplex PCR assay. The source is immuneACCESS, and TCRdb retained only in-frame sequences with V and J called. Part of the clones is not carried over; for the studies checked, unresolved V genes explain less than half of this, and the remainder is unexplained. The sample table contains 77,000 or so clones; only one count was recorded for under 80% of them. The ten biggest clones cover roughly 5.4% of the sample. Here the sequenced sample was CD4+ or CD8+ T cells sorted from blood, taken in a trial of the OX40 agonist ivuxolimab. Receptors originate from an adult with an advanced solid tumor such as melanoma, head and neck, liver or kidney cancer.

V usage is TRBV18 and J usage is TRBJ2-3; 7 bases line up with TRBD2. V was clipped by 6 bases and J by 0 bases; unmatched bases: 9. CDR1 KGHSH and CDR2 LQKENI come from the germline V gene. This CDR3 has 16 amino acids. The DNA for the CDR3 is TGTGCCAGCTCGCCGACTAGCCGTGCTAGCACAGATACGCAGTATTTT. The encoded protein is CASSPTSRASTDTQYF.

The gene calls are TRBV28 and TRBJ1-5; 7 nucleotides match TRBD1. The CDR3 length is 18 residues. Germline V gives CDR1 MDHEN, CDR2 SYDVKM. Unmatched junction bases numbered 11, after V lost 3 bases and J lost 0 bases. The CDR3 region has the DNA TGTGCCAGCAGTTTCTCCGGGACAGCACTCTATAGCAATCAGCCCCAGCATTTT. Residues: CASSFSGTALYSNQPQHF.

The chain is built from TRBV23-1 and TRBJ2-1; TRBD1 matches 11 bases. TRBV23-1 is assigned to the ORF class and has an uncertain function. Trimming at V came to 8 bases and at J to 7 bases, leaving 10 bases not matched to a gene. There are 15 residues in the CDR3. The CDR3 bases are TGCGCCAGCCGGAGCCGGACAGGGGGCCTAAATGAGCAGTTCTTC. Translating it yields CASRSRTGGLNEQFF.

The rearrangement links TRBV2 to TRBJ2-7, with 9 bases lining up with TRBD1. V was pared by 6 bases and J by 4 bases, with 4 bases of the junction left unmatched. This CDR3 region has 13 residues. The germline CDR1 and CDR2 sequences are SNHLY and FYNNEI. The CDR3, as DNA: TGTGCCAGCAGCGGGACAGGGCTTTACGAGCAGTACTTC. Its translation is CASSGTGLYEQYF.

This clone was seen more than once but under ten times. In DNA, the CDR3 is TGCGCCAGCAGTGAGTCAGGGGTAGTAGGCACAGATACGCAGTATTTT. It codes for CASSESGVVGTDTQYF. This sequence joins TRBV10-1 and TRBJ2-3; maybe TRBD1 (5 bases). V lost 0 bases and J 1 base, leaving 11 bases between the germline ends. Germline V lookup: CDR1 WNHNN, CDR2 SYGVQD (reference sequence). This CDR3 spans 16 amino acids.

Comments on this clone: The same CDR3 is also encoded by other DNA sequences in this sample. CDR3 in DNA: TGTGCCAGCAGCGGGGGGGGACTAGCGGGGGCCGGCCACACAGATACGCAGTATTTT. Protein product: CASSGGGLAGAGHTDTQYF. The chain recombines TRBV7-2 with TRBJ2-3, with 14 nucleotides matching TRBD2. Germline V CDR1 and CDR2: SGHTA, FQGNSA. The CDR3 is made up of 19 amino acids. The junction had 12 bases not matched to a gene; V was cut back by 5 bases and J by 2 bases.

This clone was observed once. The CDR3 DNA follows: TGTGCCAGCAGTTTACCTAGCGGGATCTACAATGAGCAGTTCTTC. The encoded protein is CASSLPSGIYNEQFF. This sequence joins TRBV28 and TRBJ2-1; the match to TRBD2 covers 9 bases. Losses at the gene ends were 2 bases for V and 3 bases for J; bases not matched to a gene: 2. Germline values: CDR1 MDHEN, CDR2 SYDVKM. This CDR3 has 15 residues. Variable domain in full (rest from reference TRBV28 and TRBJ2-1): DVKVTQSSRYLVKRTGEKVFLECVQDMDHENMFWYRQDPGLGLRLIYFSYDVKMKEKGDIPEGYSVSREKKERFSLILESASTNQTSMYLCASSLPSGIYNEQFFGPGTRLTVL.

On this clone: A read error may account for a junction end that differs from germline. The chain joins TRBV5-4 to TRBJ2-7; maybe TRBD1 (5 bases). The germline gives CDR1 SGHNT, CDR2 YYREEE (reference sequence). CDR3 length equals 15 residues. CDR3 DNA sequence: TGCGCCAGCAGCAAAGACGCAGGGAATCCCTACGAGCAGTACTTC. It translates to CASSKDAGNPYEQYF.

CDR3 residues: CASSSDAGGEPYGYTF. In DNA, the CDR3 is TGCGCCAGCAGCTCGGACGCAGGGGGCGAACCTTATGGCTACACCTTC. The chain is built from TRBV5-1 and TRBJ1-2, with TRBD1 identical over 8 bases. Germline V gives CDR1 SGHRS, CDR2 YFSETQ. CDR3 size: 16 residues. V trimming: 3 bases; J trimming: 5 bases; junction bases outside the gene matches: 12. The whole variable domain, filled in from reference TRBV5-1 and TRBJ1-2, reads KAGVTQTPRYLIKTRGQQVTLSCSPISGHRSVSWYQQTPGQGLQFLFEYFSETQRNKGNFPGRFSGRQFSNSRSEMNVSTLELGDSALYLCASSSDAGGEPYGYTFGSGTRLTVV.

The chain carries TRBV7-9 and TRBJ2-5, with D perhaps TRBD1 or TRBD2 (5 bases each). The CDR3 consists of 15 residues. Between the trimmed V and J ends, which lost 1 base and 5 bases, there was a span of 14 bases. CDR1 is SEHNR, CDR2 FQNEAQ, per germline (reference sequence). The CDR3 region has the DNA TGTGCCAGCAGCTTAGATGGGACCCGAGGGGAGACCCAGTACTTC. Its translation is CASSLDGTRGETQYF. The whole variable domain, remainder taken from reference TRBV7-9 and TRBJ2-5, is DTGVSQNPRHKITKRGQNVTFRCDPISEHNRLYWYRQTLGQGPEFLTYFQNEAQLEKSRLLSDRFSAERPKGSFSTLEIQRTEQGDSAMYLCASSLDGTRGETQYFGPGTRLLVL.

This clone occurred once. The chain recombines TRBV6-1 with TRBJ1-2, with 8 bases identical to TRBD1. The germline V gene encodes CDR1 MNHNS and CDR2 SASEGT. J was trimmed by 7 bases and V by 7 bases; bases with no gene match: 8. This CDR3 is 13 amino acids long. CDR3 region: CASIVGQGRGYTF. CDR3 nucleotides: TGTGCCAGCATAGTAGGACAGGGTCGTGGCTACACCTTC.

The rearrangement links TRBV10-2 to TRBJ2-3, with D perhaps TRBD2 (7 bases). The length of the CDR3 is 14 residues. Germline CDR1 WSHSY, CDR2 SAAADI. With 8 bases removed from V and 0 bases from J, the gap between germline ends came to 12 bases. CDR3 in amino acids: CASHEGGSTDTQYF. The CDR3 bases are TGCGCCAGCCATGAGGGGGGGAGCACAGATACGCAGTATTTT.

The genes are TRBV7-2 and TRBJ1-1; unclear D gene. Trimming removed 5 bases at V and 1 base at J, with 8 bases between. Germline V gene sequence: CDR1 SGHTA, CDR2 FQGNSA. There are 13 residues in the CDR3. This CDR3 reads CASSPKTNTEAFF. The CDR3 bases are TGTGCCAGCAGCCCGAAGACGAACACTGAAGCTTTCTTT.

CDR3 sequence reads: CSARAQETQYF. CDR3 nucleotide sequence: TGCAGTGCTAGAGCGCAAGAGACCCAGTACTTC. V gene TRBV20-1 combines with J gene TRBJ2-5; unclear D gene. CDR1 and CDR2 (germline): DFQATT, SNEGSKA (reference sequence). V was cut by 1 base and J by 2 bases, with 2 bases left in between. This CDR3 comprises 11 residues.

CDR3 DNA sequence: TGTGCCAGCAGTTACTCCCAGGCTACTAACTATGGCTACACCTTC. Its translation is CASSYSQATNYGYTF. J is TRBJ1-2 and V is TRBV6-6; no firm D call. Germline V gene data show CDR1 as MNHNY and CDR2 as SVGAGI (reference sequence). The length of the CDR3 is 15 residues. Trimming cost V 0 bases and J 0 bases, with 8 bases left between them.

This clone was observed a handful of times. V gene TRBV28 combines with J gene TRBJ1-2; 7 bases line up with TRBD1. This CDR3 region has 13 residues. Germline loops: CDR1 MDHEN, CDR2 SYDVKM. V shed 7 bases and J 8 bases; nucleotides not matched to a gene: 10. The CDR3 DNA is TGTGCCAGCACCCTTCAGGGGGTCGGAGGCTACACCTTC. Protein sequence: CASTLQGVGGYTF.

This clone has a single count. The rearrangement uses TRBV6-1 and TRBJ2-3, with unresolved D. The V gene's germline CDR1 is MNHNS and CDR2 SASEGT. V shed 6 bases and J shed 0 bases, with 7 bases lying between them. The CDR3 runs to 13 residues. The CDR3 nucleotides are TGTGCCAGCAGAACAGCTAGCACAGATACGCAGTATTTT. Its protein is CASRTASTDTQYF.

This chain links TRBV4-1 with TRBJ1-2; 9 positions match TRBD1. The junction had 10 bases not matched to a gene; V was cut back by 0 bases and J by 8 bases. Germline V gives CDR1 MGHRA, CDR2 YSYEKL. The CDR3 length is 16 residues. The CDR3 is CASSQEGVQGAGGYTF. In DNA form, the CDR3 reads TGCGCCAGCAGCCAAGAAGGCGTACAGGGGGCCGGAGGCTACACCTTC.

This clone came up a few times. V and J are TRBV7-2 and TRBJ2-3, with no clear D. Between the trimmed V and J ends, which lost 3 bases and 1 base, there was a span of 8 bases. Looked up from germline, CDR1 is SGHTA and CDR2 is FQGNSA. The CDR3 sequence is 14 residues long. The CDR3 sequence is CASSFYQGTDTQYF. DNA for the CDR3: TGTGCCAGCAGCTTCTACCAGGGCACAGATACGCAGTATTTT.

V is TRBV18 and J is TRBJ2-2; no definite D call. The CDR3 spans 15 residues. Deletions cut 6 bases from V and 7 bases from J, with 18 bases between. Germline CDR1 and CDR2: KGHSH and LQKENI. The CDR3 is CASSQLGNNRGELFF. In DNA form, the CDR3 reads TGTGCCAGCTCGCAACTGGGGAACAACCGCGGGGAGCTGTTTTTT.

V and J are TRBV7-9 and TRBJ2-1; 11 bases are a match to TRBD2. Trimming took 6 bases from V and 10 from J; bases not matched to a gene: 11. CDR3 length equals 15 residues. Per the germline V gene, CDR1 is SEHNR and CDR2 is FQNEAQ (reference sequence). DNA for the CDR3: TGTGCCAGCAGGTTTCCCGGCTCTAGCGGGAGGGAGCAGTTCTTC. Translated: CASRFPGSSGREQFF.

The chain joins TRBV5-1 to TRBJ2-1, with 7 bases that match TRBD1. There are 14 residues in the CDR3. Trimming cost V 5 bases and J 1 base; bases outside gene matches: 3. Germline CDR1 SGHRS, CDR2 YFSETQ. CDR3 sequence: CASSSGQSYNEQFF. The CDR3 DNA sequence: TGCGCCAGCAGTTCGGGACAGTCCTACAATGAGCAGTTCTTC.